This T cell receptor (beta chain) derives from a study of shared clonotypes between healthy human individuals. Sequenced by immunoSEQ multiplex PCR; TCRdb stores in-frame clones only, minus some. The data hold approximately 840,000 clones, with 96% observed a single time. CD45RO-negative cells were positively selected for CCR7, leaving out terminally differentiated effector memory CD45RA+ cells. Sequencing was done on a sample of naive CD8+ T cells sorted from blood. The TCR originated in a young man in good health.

CDR3 loop: CASSYQSLGEQFF. The CDR3 nucleotides are TGTGCCAGCAGTTACCAGTCCCTAGGGGAGCAGTTCTTC. The J gene is TRBJ2-1, the V gene TRBV6-5, with no clear D. Trimming shortened V by 2 bases and J by 10 bases, and 12 bases separated the two germline ends. Per the germline V gene, CDR1 is MNHEY and CDR2 is SVGAGI. The CDR3 is 13 amino acids.